A single sample gave rise to the 9 T cell receptor beta chains below, sequenced in a study of blood T cells in healthy people across ages. A second PCR, run for about 6 to 11 cycles, used a sample-barcoded 5' primer plus a J-beta primer mix. TCRdb called the 5' RACE reads again in MiXCR, with one record for every CDR3 protein. The profile shows about 900,000 distinct CDR3 sequences, around 49% of them singletons. The sample consisted of blood. The receptors were gathered from a man aged 25-45 years in good health.

The chain couples TRBV7-2 to TRBJ2-1, with D unresolved. Germline CDR1 is SGHTA and CDR2 is FQGNSA. V was clipped by 5 bases and J by 7 bases, with 12 bases between them. The CDR3 totals 13 residues. The CDR3 here is CASSVRLQNEQFF. The CDR3 DNA sequence: TGTGCCAGCAGCGTCAGACTGCAAAATGAGCAGTTCTTC.

This chain links TRBV6-5 with TRBJ2-1, with 8 bases aligning to TRBD2. CDR3 length equals 18 residues. V was clipped by 1 base and J by 0 bases; unmatched bases: 8. Germline V gives CDR1 MNHEY, CDR2 SVGAGI. CDR3 protein: CASSYWGPGTSSYNEQFF. The CDR3, as DNA: TGTGCCAGCAGTTACTGGGGTCCCGGGACTAGCTCCTACAATGAGCAGTTCTTC.

The rearrangement links TRBV4-2 to TRBJ1-3; the D is unclear. Per the germline V gene, CDR1 is LGHNA and CDR2 is YNFKEQ. V shed 2 bases and J shed 4 bases, with 12 bases lying between them. This CDR3 region has 15 residues. In nucleotides, the CDR3 is TGTGCCAGCAGCCAACTCGGAAGGGAAGGAAACACCATATATTTT. Its protein is CASSQLGREGNTIYF.

CDR3 bases: TGCAGTGCTAGAGGGGGGACTAGCGGGGGGTACAATGAGCAGTTCTTC. Translation gives CSARGGTSGGYNEQFF. The chain employs TRBV20-1 and TRBJ2-1; 15 bases line up with TRBD2. CDR3 size: 16 residues. The V gene's germline CDR1 is DFQATT and CDR2 SNEGSKA (reference sequence). Trimming removed 1 base from V and 4 bases from J; junction bases left unmatched: 2.

This sequence joins TRBV5-6 and TRBJ1-4; no firm D call. Germline CDR1 reads SGHDT; CDR2 reads YYEEEE. There are 13 residues in the CDR3. The ends were cut back, 7 bases at V and 8 bases at J, with 15 bases in the middle. The CDR3 loop is CASGIRNEEKLFF. DNA of the CDR3: TGTGCCAGCGGTATCAGGAACGAAGAAAAACTGTTTTTT.

The J gene is TRBJ2-5, the V gene TRBV11-3; the D call may be TRBD1 or TRBD2 (5 bases each). The CDR3 covers 16 residues. Germline CDR1 reads SGHNT; CDR2 reads YENEEA. Trimming left V 5 bases short and J 4 bases short, with 20 bases between. This CDR3 reads CASSAAGTTEAETQYF. CDR3 DNA sequence: TGTGCCAGCAGCGCAGCCGGGACGACCGAGGCAGAGACCCAGTACTTC.

The CDR3 loop reads CASSQGPGTSTYEQYF. The CDR3 DNA reads TGCGCCAGCAGCCAAGGCCCCGGGACTAGCACATACGAGCAGTACTTC. V usage is TRBV4-1 and J usage is TRBJ2-7, with TRBD2 matching over 9 bases. Germline assignment: CDR1 MGHRA and CDR2 YSYEKL. The CDR3 has 16 amino acids. J was trimmed by 4 bases and V by 1 base; bases with no gene match: 8.

This chain uses TRBV28 with TRBJ2-7; D call uncertain. The end of the DNA is better explained by TRBJ2-5, so the J call may be wrong. The CDR3 loop spans 15 amino acids. The germline V gene encodes CDR1 MDHEN and CDR2 SYDVKM. CDR3 region: CASRAPVGAEETQYF. As DNA, the CDR3 is TGTGCCAGCAGGGCCCCGGTTGGCGCCGAAGAGACCCAGTACTTC.

The chain uses TRBV12-3 or TRBV12-4 and TRBJ2-7, with no clear D. Trimming stripped 7 bases from V and 3 bases from J, with 10 bases between. The CDR3 has 12 residues. This CDR3 reads CASTSRVYEQYF. The CDR3 DNA reads TGTGCCAGCACGAGTAGAGTCTACGAGCAGTACTTC.